This T cell receptor beta chain was recovered during a study of beta chain features in type 1 diabetes. Regarding the study as a whole: Whatever favoring of shorter templates PCR might show would apply equally to patients and controls. TCRB CDR3s from Type 1 diabetes patients were moderately but significantly shorter in all four CD4+ subsets.

CD4+ naive, central memory, regulatory and stem cell-like memory cells were sorted via CD45RO/CCR7/CD25/CD127/CD95/CD27. As to this clone: The antigen remains unidentified.

Trimming removed 3 bases from V and 2 bases from J, with 14 bases in between. The CDR3 is made up of 16 amino acids. The germline gives CDR1 SEHNR, CDR2 FQNEAQ (reference sequence). Sequenced material consisted of expressed TCRB transcripts (all of the isolated RNA was reverse transcribed). The read count averaged roughly 4 million across naive, central memory and regulatory T cell samples. Repertoires were generated with immunoSEQ multiplex PCR, while TCRdb's copy carries only in-frame clones and drops some. The sample lists around 500,000 clones; 9.5% to 12% were seen once. The sequence was obtained from a woman aged 18-29 years in good health. The chain couples TRBV7-9 to TRBJ1-3; tentative D call: TRBD1 (5 bases). Input material: naive CD4+ T cells from blood. The CDR3 spells CASSFRQQAAGNTIYF. The DNA for the CDR3 is TGTGCCAGCAGCTTCAGACAGCAGGCAGCTGGAAACACCATATATTTT.